A selection of T cell receptor beta chains follows, all from one sample in a study of CD8+ T cells in alopecia areata. Sequencing used immunoSEQ multiplex PCR; TCRdb keeps in-frame clones, though not all of them. The table includes 100,000 to 150,000 clones, over 60% detected once. Sequenced sample: CD4+ T cells sorted from blood. The origin of the receptors is a human donor in good health. CDR3s include the opening cysteine and the closing phenylalanine or tryptophan. The D gene is left open where the match is weak. The size field is filled for only some rows; it gives once, few, many or a size class.

v_gene	j_gene	abundance	len	d_gene	CDR3nt	CDR3aa
TRBV5-1	TRBJ1-1	-	14	-	TGCGCCAGCAGCTTCGGACCCCAGAACACTGAAGCTTTCTTT	CASSFGPQNTEAFF
TRBV5-1	TRBJ2-2	-	17	TRBD2	TGCGCCAGCAGCGTCCCGCCGGGGGGGCGGAACACCGGGGAGCTGTTTTTT	CASSVPPGGRNTGELFF
TRBV27	TRBJ1-1	-	14	-	TGTGCCAGCAGTTTAAGGACACCGAACACTGAAGCTTTCTTT	CASSLRTPNTEAFF
TRBV29-1	TRBJ2-5	-	13	-	TGCAGCGTTGGGGGTGTTCGTGGAGAGACCCAGTACTTC	CSVGGVRGETQYF
TRBV5-1	TRBJ2-5	-	14	TRBD2	TGCGCCAGTACACTAGCGGGGAAACAAGAGACCCAGTACTTC	CASTLAGKQETQYF
TRBV15	TRBJ1-1	-	14	-	TGTGCCACCAGCGGTCGGGGGATGAACACTGAAGCTTTCTTT	CATSGRGMNTEAFF
TRBV29-1	TRBJ1-2	few	15	-	TGCAGCGTTGAAGGGCCTCCAATCCGGTACTATGGCTACACCTTC	CSVEGPPIRYYGYTF
TRBV6-5	TRBJ1-6	-	15	-	TGTGCCAGCAGTGCTGGGACCACCGCTAATTCACCCCTCCACTTT	CASSAGTTANSPLHF
TRBV29-1	TRBJ2-1	few	13	-	TGCAGCGTCCACGCCGCCTCCTACAATGAGCAGTTCTTC	CSVHAASYNEQFF
TRBV29-1	TRBJ2-3	-	10	-	TGCAGCGTAGGACCAGATACGCAGTATTTT	CSVGPDTQYF
TRBV13	TRBJ1-1	few	14	TRBD1	TGTGCCAGCAGCCTACCACAGGGGGTCACTGAAGCTTTCTTT	CASSLPQGVTEAFF
TRBV30	TRBJ1-6	-	12	-	TGTGCCTGCGGTAGACTCAATTCACCCCTCCACTTT	CACGRLNSPLHF
TRBV2	TRBJ1-1	-	15	-	TGTGCCAGCAGTGATGATAGTGGGGGTTGGACTGAAGCTTTCTTT	CASSDDSGGWTEAFF
TRBV6-6	TRBJ2-2	-	13	-	TGTGCCAGCAGTTACTCGATGCCCGGGGAGCTGTTTTTT	CASSYSMPGELFF
TRBV30	TRBJ1-4	few	13	-	TGTGCCTGGAGAGGCCAAGGGAACGGAAAACTGTTTTTT	CAWRGQGNGKLFF